The clone carrying this TCR beta chain occurred once. The data are from a study of cytomegalovirus exposure and HLA in healthy donors. Both 60 Vbeta primers and 13 Jbeta primers went into the PCR. Assay used: immunoSEQ multiplex PCR; TCRdb lists only in-frame clones, some missing. The table records about 180,000 clones, 65% to 85% of them present only once. CDR1 is LNHDA, CDR2 SQIVND, per germline (reference sequence). The CDR3 consists of 16 residues. Trimming left V 6 bases short and J 6 bases short, with 21 bases between. Input material: PBMCs. The receptor comes from a girl under 18 in good health and CMV-seropositive. The chain combines TRBV19 with TRBJ1-5; D is possibly TRBD1 (6 bases). CDR3 bases: TGTGCCAGTAGCCTTACCGGGACACCCCTAACTCAGCCCCAGCATTTT. This gives the protein CASSLTGTPLTQPQHF.